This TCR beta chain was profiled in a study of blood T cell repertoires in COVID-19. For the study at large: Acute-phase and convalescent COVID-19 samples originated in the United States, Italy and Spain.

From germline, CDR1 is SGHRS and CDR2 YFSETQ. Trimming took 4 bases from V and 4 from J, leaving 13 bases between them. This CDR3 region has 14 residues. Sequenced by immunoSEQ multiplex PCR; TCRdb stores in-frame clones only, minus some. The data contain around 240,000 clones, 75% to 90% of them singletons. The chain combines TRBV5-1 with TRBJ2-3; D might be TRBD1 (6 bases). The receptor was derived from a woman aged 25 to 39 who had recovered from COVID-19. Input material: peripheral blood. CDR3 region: CASSQTGSADTQYF. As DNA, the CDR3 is TGCGCCAGCAGCCAAACAGGGTCGGCAGATACGCAGTATTTT.